These 27 T cell receptor beta chains were sequenced from one sample in a study of beta chain features in type 1 diabetes. No cognate antigen is known for these TCRs. TCRB transcripts that were expressed got sequenced, as all of the isolated RNA had been reverse transcribed. The assay was immunoSEQ multiplex PCR, and TCRdb's table has in-frame clones only and misses some. The sample carries tens of thousands of clones, roughly 63% recorded once. Study results and caveats: TCRB CDR3 length was moderately but significantly reduced in all four CD4+ subsets of Type 1 diabetes patients.

Sequencing input: stem cell memory CD4+ T cells from blood. Receptors were obtained from a woman younger than 45 with type 1 diabetes.

This chain uses TRBV7-3 with TRBJ2-2; D uncertain. V gave up 4 bases and J gave up 1 base, with 4 bases separating them. Per germline, CDR1 SGHTA and CDR2 FQGTGA. This CDR3 contains 13 residues. The CDR3 region is CASSSRNTGELFF. CDR3 bases: TGTGCCAGCAGCTCGAGGAACACCGGGGAGCTGTTTTTT.

This clone has just a few counts. This chain connects TRBV7-3 to TRBJ2-7; D may be TRBD2 (6 bases). Trimming took 5 bases from V and 5 from J, leaving 7 bases between them. CDR1 is SGHTA, CDR2 FQGTGA, per germline. The length of the CDR3 is 11 residues. CDR3 region: CASSAGNEQYF. For the CDR3, the DNA is TGTGCCAGCAGCGCGGGGAACGAGCAGTACTTC.

This chain connects TRBV23-1 to TRBJ2-2; perhaps TRBD2 as D (7 bases). TRBV23-1 is an ORF, with its function uncertain. V gave up 2 bases and J gave up 6 bases, with 13 bases separating them. This CDR3 has 15 amino acids. In nucleotides, the CDR3 is TGCGCCAGCAGTCAAGGGAGGGGGACCTCCGGGGAGCTGTTTTTT. It specifies CASSQGRGTSGELFF.

The chain carries TRBV4-1 and TRBJ2-2; 12 nucleotides agree with TRBD2. The V gene's germline CDR1 is MGHRA and CDR2 YSYEKL. CDR3 length: 18 residues. The ends lost 0 bases at V and 4 bases at J; junction bases unmatched: 6. CDR3 loop: CASSQDLRLAGVTGELFF. The DNA for the CDR3 is TGCGCCAGCAGCCAAGACCTCAGACTAGCGGGAGTCACCGGGGAGCTGTTTTTT.

The CDR3: CASSPGTIITGELFF. CDR3 sequence (DNA): TGCGCCAGCAGCCCCGGGACTATCATCACCGGGGAGCTGTTTTTT. J is TRBJ2-2 and V is TRBV5-1, with TRBD2 identical over 7 bases. After removal of 4 bases from V and 4 bases from J, the junction contained 7 bases not matched to a gene. CDR1 is SGHRS, CDR2 YFSETQ, per germline. The CDR3 sequence is 15 residues long.

This clone appeared a single time. The V and J genes are TRBV4-2 and TRBJ2-7; 7 nucleotides line up with TRBD2. Germline assignment: CDR1 LGHNA and CDR2 YNFKEQ. The junction had 10 bases not matched to a gene; V was cut back by 4 bases and J by 1 base. This CDR3 has 16 amino acids. The CDR3 protein is CASSRSNTGGSYEQYF. The DNA for the CDR3 is TGTGCCAGCAGCCGGTCGAATACCGGGGGGTCCTACGAGCAGTACTTC.

The chain joins TRBV7-3 to TRBJ2-1, with 10 positions matching TRBD2. V lost 5 bases, J lost 4 bases, and 5 bases stayed unmatched. Germline values: CDR1 SGHTA, CDR2 FQGTGA. The CDR3 is 15 amino acids. Here the CDR3 DNA reads TGTGCCAGCAGCCTAGCGGGAGCTTCTTACAATGAGCAGTTCTTC. This translates into CASSLAGASYNEQFF.

This clone has just a few counts. CDR3 DNA: TGTGCCATCACCTCGACAGGGAGACCCCAAGAGACCCAGTACTTC. Encoded protein: CAITSTGRPQETQYF. This sequence joins TRBV10-3 and TRBJ2-5; TRBD1 matches at 7 bases. Germline V gives CDR1 ENHRY, CDR2 SYGVKD. Germline trimming cut 7 bases from V and 1 base from J; bases unmatched to any gene: 9. CDR3 length equals 15 residues.

The V call is TRBV28, the J call TRBJ2-7, with TRBD1 identical over 12 bases. CDR1 is MDHEN, CDR2 SYDVKM, per germline. CDR3 size: 14 residues. After removal of 5 bases from V and 6 bases from J, the junction contained 5 bases not matched to a gene. The CDR3 DNA sequence: TGTGCCAGCAGTCTTGGGACAGGGGGCCGCGAGCAGTACTTC. Protein sequence: CASSLGTGGREQYF.

The chain couples TRBV19 to TRBJ2-7; TRBD1 might be the D (6 bases). Trimming took off 4 bases at V and 1 base at J, with 8 bases between the two ends. The germline CDR1 and CDR2 sequences are LNHDA and SQIVND (reference sequence). The CDR3 consists of 13 residues. The CDR3 DNA reads as TGTGCCAGTAGTACGGGACAATCCTACGAGCAGTACTTC. It yields the protein CASSTGQSYEQYF.

This chain joins TRBV28 and TRBJ2-7; D unclear. Germline assignment: CDR1 MDHEN and CDR2 SYDVKM. The CDR3 contains 17 residues. Trimming cost V 9 bases and J 2 bases, with 26 bases left between them. CDR3 sequence reads: CASSSHFPLPTTYEQYF. The DNA of the CDR3 is TGTGCCAGTTCCTCGCATTTCCCCCTCCCTACGACCTACGAGCAGTACTTC. Together with reference TRBV28 and TRBJ2-7, the CDR3 gives the full variable domain: DVKVTQSSRYLVKRTGEKVFLECVQDMDHENMFWYRQDPGLGLRLIYFSYDVKMKEKGDIPEGYSVSREKKERFSLILESASTNQTSMYLCASSSHFPLPTTYEQYFGPGTRLTVT.

This clone has more than one count but fewer than ten. The chain combines TRBV14 with TRBJ2-5, with D possibly being TRBD1 (5 bases). Deletions cut 0 bases from V and 1 base from J, with 12 bases between. The CDR3 is made up of 16 amino acids. Per germline, CDR1 SGHDN and CDR2 FVKESK. CDR3 amino acids: CASSQEQFRAQETQYF. CDR3 coding DNA: TGTGCCAGCAGCCAAGAACAATTCAGGGCCCAAGAGACCCAGTACTTC.

This clone has a handful of counts. V gene TRBV2 combines with J gene TRBJ2-2, with a tentative D call TRBD2 (5 bases). The CDR3 covers 15 residues. Germline V gene lookup returns CDR1 SNHLY and CDR2 FYNNEI. The ends were cut back, 5 bases at V and 8 bases at J, with 18 bases in the middle. The CDR3 protein is CASSPPGSFGGELFF. DNA of the CDR3: TGTGCCAGCAGTCCTCCGGGATCCTTTGGGGGGGAGCTGTTTTTT.

CDR3 sequence (DNA): TGTGCCAGCAGAACCACGGGACAGGGGTTCAACACCATATATTTT. Residues: CASRTTGQGFNTIYF. The chain combines TRBV25-1 with TRBJ1-3, with 10 nucleotides matching TRBD1. V gave up 6 bases and J gave up 7 bases; unmatched junction bases: 9. The CDR3 spans 15 residues. Germline V gene lookup returns CDR1 MGHDK and CDR2 SYGVNS.

This chain connects TRBV4-2 to TRBJ2-3; D uncertain. The CDR3 runs 14 residues. Trimming took off 0 bases at V and 1 base at J, with 5 bases between the two ends. Germline V gene lookup returns CDR1 LGHNA and CDR2 YNFKEQ. The CDR3 sequence is CASSQDLGTDTQYF. The CDR3 bases are TGTGCCAGCAGCCAAGATCTTGGCACAGATACGCAGTATTTT.

V and J are TRBV11-3 and TRBJ2-3; possible D gene TRBD2, 6 bases. The CDR3 covers 15 residues. Germline loops: CDR1 SGHNT, CDR2 YENEEA. Trimming cost V 5 bases and J 6 bases, with 18 bases left between them. Here the CDR3 reads CASSPLSGSPDTQYF. In DNA, the CDR3 is TGTGCCAGCAGCCCCCTCTCCGGGAGCCCCGATACGCAGTATTTT. Complete variable domain (other parts from reference TRBV11-3 and TRBJ2-3): EAGVVQSPRYKIIEKKQPVAFWCNPISGHNTLYWYLQNLGQGPELLIRYENEEAVDDSQLPKDRFSAERLKGVDSTLKIQPAELGDSAVYLCASSPLSGSPDTQYFGPGTRLTVL.

The chain joins TRBV7-3 to TRBJ2-2, with TRBD2 matching 9 bases. V lost 5 bases to trimming and J lost 3 bases; unmatched junction nucleotides: 7. The CDR3 is made up of 16 amino acids. CDR1 is SGHTA, CDR2 FQGTGA, per germline. The CDR3 reads CASSPQLAGYTGELFF. The DNA of the CDR3 is TGTGCCAGCAGCCCCCAGCTAGCGGGATACACCGGGGAGCTGTTTTTT.

The CDR3 reads CASSQVRGTSEIYGYTF. DNA for the CDR3: TGTGCCAGCAGCCAAGTTCGAGGTACCAGTGAGATCTATGGCTACACCTTC. The chain uses TRBV14 and TRBJ1-2, with D hard to call. V lost 1 base, J lost 4 bases, and 19 bases lay in between. Per germline, CDR1 SGHDN and CDR2 FVKESK. The CDR3 length is 17 residues.

Here the CDR3 DNA reads TGTGCCAGTTCTCTACAGGGTAGCGATGAGCAGTTCTTC. Its translation: CASSLQGSDEQFF. The V call is TRBV19, the J call TRBJ2-1; maybe TRBD1 (6 bases). This CDR3 is 13 amino acids long. CDR1 LNHDA and CDR2 SQIVND come from the germline V gene (reference sequence). The ends were cut back, 8 bases at V and 8 bases at J, with 16 bases in the middle.

This chain uses TRBV7-2 with TRBJ1-4; a weak D match, TRBD1 (5 bases). Trimming took off 5 bases at V and 8 bases at J, with 12 bases between the two ends. This CDR3 comprises 13 residues. CDR1 and CDR2 (germline): SGHTA, FQGNSA. The CDR3 bases are TGTGCCAGCAGCGACCGGGGGGGAGAAAAACTGTTTTTT. It is translated as CASSDRGGEKLFF.

This clone turned up a few times. The rearrangement links TRBV2 to TRBJ2-5, with D possibly matching TRBD2 (5 bases). Germline assignment: CDR1 SNHLY and CDR2 FYNNEI. V dropped 8 bases and J dropped 1 base, with 14 bases sitting between them. This CDR3 region has 14 residues. CDR3 loop: CASEGYVVQETQYF. In nucleotides, the CDR3 is TGTGCCAGCGAGGGCTACGTAGTCCAAGAGACCCAGTACTTC.

The chain links TRBV11-2 to TRBJ1-2; no reliable D call. Trimming pared 0 bases from V and 6 bases from J, leaving 8 bases between. Germline V CDR1 and CDR2: SGHAT, FQNNGV. CDR3 length: 13 residues. In DNA form, the CDR3 reads TGTGCCAGCAGCTTAGACAGGCTTCATGGCTACACCTTC. Protein product: CASSLDRLHGYTF.

This chain uses TRBV18 with TRBJ2-5; possibly TRBD2 for D (6 bases). Trimming cost V 5 bases and J 3 bases, with 13 bases left between them. CDR3 length: 14 amino acids. Germline values: CDR1 KGHSH, CDR2 LQKENI. The CDR3 loop reads CASSFSEGEETQYF. DNA for the CDR3: TGTGCCAGCTCATTTTCGGAGGGAGAAGAGACCCAGTACTTC.

Turning to this clone: An end of the junction differs from the germline gene, which may be a read error. The chain employs TRBV7-2 and TRBJ1-2; D not certain. Germline assignment: CDR1 SGHTA and CDR2 FQGNSA. The CDR3 is 11 amino acids. The CDR3 nucleotides are TGTGCCAGCAGCTCCCGGGAACCGCAGCATTTC. As protein: CASSSREPQHF.

The genes are TRBV29-1 and TRBJ2-5, with D tentatively TRBD1 (7 bases). CDR1 SQVTM and CDR2 ANQGSEA come from the germline V gene. This CDR3 is 13 amino acids long. Trimming cost V 6 bases and J 11 bases, with 22 bases left between them. The CDR3 loop is CSVAGTEGLGQYF. DNA for the CDR3: TGCAGCGTGGCGGGGACAGAAGGCCTCGGGCAGTACTTC.

The chain employs TRBV7-6 and TRBJ2-2; D might be TRBD2 (5 bases). Trimming shortened V by 1 base and J by 4 bases, and 10 bases separated the two germline ends. The CDR3 length is 15 residues. Germline-derived CDR1 and CDR2 are SGHVS and FNYEAQ. CDR3 nucleotide sequence: TGTGCCAGCAGCTTAGGAGCCAGCGGCACCGGGGAGCTGTTTTTT. Encoded protein: CASSLGASGTGELFF. Full variable domain (outside the CDR3, taken from reference TRBV7-6 and TRBJ2-2): GAGVSQSPRYKVTKRGQDVALRCDPISGHVSLYWYRQALGQGPEFLTYFNYEAQQDKSGLPNDRFSAERPEGSISTLTIQRTEQRDSAMYRCASSLGASGTGELFFGEGSRLTVL.

The chain carries TRBV2 and TRBJ2-1; 11 bases match TRBD2. J was trimmed by 7 bases and V by 9 bases; bases with no gene match: 8. The germline V gene encodes CDR1 SNHLY and CDR2 FYNNEI. The CDR3 consists of 14 residues. The CDR3 spells CASKTSGSGNEQFF. In DNA form, the CDR3 reads TGTGCCAGTAAAACTAGCGGGAGTGGGAATGAGCAGTTCTTC.